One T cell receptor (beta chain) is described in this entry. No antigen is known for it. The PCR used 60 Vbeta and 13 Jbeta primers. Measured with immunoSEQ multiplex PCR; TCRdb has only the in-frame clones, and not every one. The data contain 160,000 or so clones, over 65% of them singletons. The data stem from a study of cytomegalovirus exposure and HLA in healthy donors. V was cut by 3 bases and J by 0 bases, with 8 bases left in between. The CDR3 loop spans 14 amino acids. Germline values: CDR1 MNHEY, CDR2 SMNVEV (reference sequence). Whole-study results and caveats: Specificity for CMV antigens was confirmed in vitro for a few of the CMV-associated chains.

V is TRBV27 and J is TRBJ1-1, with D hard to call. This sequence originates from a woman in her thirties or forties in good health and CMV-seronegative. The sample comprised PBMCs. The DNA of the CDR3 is TGTGCCAGCAGTTTCTCAGGATTGAACACTGAAGCTTTCTTT. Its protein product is CASSFSGLNTEAFF.